This T cell receptor (beta chain) was retrieved from a study of prognosis after radiotherapy for stage I lung cancer. Study overall: Participants consisted of stage I non-small cell lung cancer patients, who were enrolled between 2018 and early 2019. Fourteen of the patients were found to have newly diagnosed primary stage I lung tumors, and roughly 5 were living with oligometastatic NSCLC after surgical resection of the primary tumor.

A note on this clonotype: One end of the junction is discordant with germline, which a read error may explain.

Starting from genomic DNA, TCR beta CDR3 was amplified through two-round multiplex PCR. TRBV and TRBJ genes each had their own specific primers in first-round PCR. TCRdb independently ran MiXCR on the multiplex PCR reads; one entry per CDR3 protein. The sample yields 20,000 or so distinct CDR3 sequences, roughly a quarter seen once. This CDR3 has 14 amino acids. CDR1 and CDR2 from the germline V gene are MDHEN and SYDVKM. The sequence was collected from a donor at least 50 years old with non-small cell lung cancer. The J gene is TRBJ2-2, the V gene TRBV28, with TRBD1 as a possible D gene (7 bases). The material was PBMCs, obtained before or after stereotactic body radiation therapy (not recorded which). The CDR3 DNA is TGTGTCACTAGACAGGGCGGGAAACCCGGGGGGCTGTTTTTT. It yields the protein CVTRQGGKPGGLFF.